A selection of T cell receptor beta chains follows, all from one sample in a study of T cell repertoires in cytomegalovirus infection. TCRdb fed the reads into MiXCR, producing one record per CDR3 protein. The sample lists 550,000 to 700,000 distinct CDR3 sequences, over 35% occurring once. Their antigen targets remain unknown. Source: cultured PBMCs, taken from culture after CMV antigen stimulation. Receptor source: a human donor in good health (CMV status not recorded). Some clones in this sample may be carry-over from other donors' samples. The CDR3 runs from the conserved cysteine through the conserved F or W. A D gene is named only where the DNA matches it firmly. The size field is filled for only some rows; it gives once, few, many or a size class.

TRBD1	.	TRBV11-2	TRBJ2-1	TGTGCCAGCAGCTTAGAAGGGACAGAGTACAATGAGCAGTTCTTC	CASSLEGTEYNEQFF
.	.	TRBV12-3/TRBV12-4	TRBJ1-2	TGTGCCAGCAGTTTAGGGGACCCGGGCTATGGCTACACCTTC	CASSLGDPGYGYTF
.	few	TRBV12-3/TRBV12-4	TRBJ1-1	TGTGCCAGCACCCTGGGGGCAGCGAACACTGAAGCTTTCTTT	CASTLGAANTEAFF
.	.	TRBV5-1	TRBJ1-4	TGCGCCAGCAGCATGGGGGCGGTCGCTACTAATGAAAAACTGTTTTTT	CASSMGAVATNEKLFF
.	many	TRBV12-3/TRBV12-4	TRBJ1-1	TGTGCCAGCAGTTTTGGGAACACTGAAGCTTTCTTT	CASSFGNTEAFF
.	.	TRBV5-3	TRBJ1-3	TGTGCCAGCAGCCCCCGACCCGGCTCTGGAAACACCATATATTTT	CASSPRPGSGNTIYF
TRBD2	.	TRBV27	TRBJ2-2	TGTGCCAGCAGGATACTAGCGGGGGGTGCCGGGGAGCTGTTTTTT	CASRILAGGAGELFF
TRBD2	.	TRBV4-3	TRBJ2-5	TGCGCCAGCAGCCAAGATCTGAGCGGGGGCACTGGGGCGGCCCAGTACTTC	CASSQDLSGGTGAAQYF
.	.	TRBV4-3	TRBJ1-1	TGCGCCAGCAGCCAAGGAACCACAGGAAACACTGAAGCTTTCTTT	CASSQGTTGNTEAFF
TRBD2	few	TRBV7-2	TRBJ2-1	TGTGCCAGCAGGCGAGCGGGGGGGACTAGCGGGGACAATGAGCAGTTCTTC	CASRRAGGTSGDNEQFF